This T cell receptor (beta chain) appears in the sequencing data of a study of post-analysis software for immune sequencing data. Study background: Included courses were relapsing-remitting and secondary progressive multiple sclerosis; progressive-relapsing multiple sclerosis was also included.

CDR1 is MNHEY, CDR2 SVGAGI, per germline. Trimming pared 0 bases from V and 0 bases from J, leaving 8 bases between. The CDR3 spans 15 residues. This clonotype was seen only once. The antigen remains undetermined. Study observations and caveats: Pronounced co-clustering by F measure was evident among identically batched samples. Roughly five TRBV segments were more frequent in patients than controls; TRBV5-6, TRBV5-1 and TRBV20-1 belonged to this group. Those with multiple sclerosis, the patient group, showed significantly lower normalized Chao1 diversity than controls.

TCR beta cDNA libraries had unique molecular identifiers. Each batch of roughly 1 to 11 million T cells produced some 500,000 cDNA molecules. TCRdb recomputed calls from the PCR reads with MiXCR, one row per CDR3 protein. The repertoire consists of hundreds of thousands of distinct CDR3 sequences, with roughly 50% occurring once and the leading ten covering approximately 4.5%. V gene TRBV6-5 combines with J gene TRBJ1-1, with no clear D. The material sequenced was blood. This sequence was found in a girl aged 10 to 17 with multiple sclerosis. The CDR3 spells CASSYSGLVNTEAFF. The CDR3 DNA reads TGTGCCAGCAGTTACTCCGGTTTAGTGAACACTGAAGCTTTCTTT.